This TCR beta chain was obtained from a study of identical twins. Study-level results: Insertion counts were lower in abundant cord blood beta clonotypes, a trend that memory repertoires did not show.

No donor was unhealthy or non-Caucasian. Template switching added a universal primer binding site, and final cDNA carried unique molecular identifiers. TCRdb reprocessed the 5' RACE reads with MiXCR, giving one entry per CDR3 protein. Of roughly 770,000 distinct CDR3 sequences in the sample, approximately 18% are singletons; the top ten hold over 10%. This clonotype showed up just a few times. Antigen unknown. These data were also filed under a second study, of T cells expressing NK-cell markers. From that study: An anti-gamma-delta TCR antibody confined sorting to alpha-beta TCR T cells across several of the experiments.

Input material: PBMCs. This TCR was sampled from a woman aged 18-35 years in good health.

Here the CDR3 DNA reads TGTGCCAGCAGTCCTCCCCAGGGTATAGGCACAGATACGCAGTATTTT. Translating it yields CASSPPQGIGTDTQYF. The chain is built from TRBV12-3 or TRBV12-4 and TRBJ2-3, with a tentative D call TRBD1 (5 bases). The CDR3 has 16 residues. Trimming removed 5 bases from V and 1 base from J, with 16 bases in between.